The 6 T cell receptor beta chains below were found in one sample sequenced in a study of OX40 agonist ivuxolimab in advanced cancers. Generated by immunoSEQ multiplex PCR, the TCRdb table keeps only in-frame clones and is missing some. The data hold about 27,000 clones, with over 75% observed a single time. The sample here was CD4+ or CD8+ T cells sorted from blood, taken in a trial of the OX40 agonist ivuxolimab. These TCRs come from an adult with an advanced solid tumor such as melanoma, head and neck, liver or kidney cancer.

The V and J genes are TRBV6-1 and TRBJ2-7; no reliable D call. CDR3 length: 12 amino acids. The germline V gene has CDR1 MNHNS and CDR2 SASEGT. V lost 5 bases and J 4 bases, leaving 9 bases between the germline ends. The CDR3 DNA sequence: TGTGCCAGCAGTCAACGGCCATACGAGCAGTACTTC. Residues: CASSQRPYEQYF.

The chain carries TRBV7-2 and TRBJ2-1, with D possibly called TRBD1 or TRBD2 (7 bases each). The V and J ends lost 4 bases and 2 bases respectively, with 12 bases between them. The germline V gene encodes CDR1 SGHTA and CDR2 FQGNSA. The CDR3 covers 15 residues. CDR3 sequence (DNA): TGTGCCAGCAGCTCCAGGGGGGGCCCCTACAATGAGCAGTTCTTC. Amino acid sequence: CASSSRGGPYNEQFF.

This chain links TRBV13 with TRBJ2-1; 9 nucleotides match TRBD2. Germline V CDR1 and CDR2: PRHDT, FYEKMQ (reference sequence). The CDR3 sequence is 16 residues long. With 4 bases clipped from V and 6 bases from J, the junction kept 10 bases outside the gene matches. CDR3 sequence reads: CASSSPASGVVNEQFF. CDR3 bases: TGTGCCAGCAGCTCCCCGGCTAGCGGGGTAGTCAATGAGCAGTTCTTC.

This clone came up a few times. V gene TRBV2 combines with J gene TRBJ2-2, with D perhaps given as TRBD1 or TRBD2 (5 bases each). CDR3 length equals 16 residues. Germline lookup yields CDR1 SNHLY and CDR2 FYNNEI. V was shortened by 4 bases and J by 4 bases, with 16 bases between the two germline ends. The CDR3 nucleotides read TGTGCCAGCAGTGGGGTACCGGGGACGGGCACCGGGGAGCTGTTTTTT. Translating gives CASSGVPGTGTGELFF.

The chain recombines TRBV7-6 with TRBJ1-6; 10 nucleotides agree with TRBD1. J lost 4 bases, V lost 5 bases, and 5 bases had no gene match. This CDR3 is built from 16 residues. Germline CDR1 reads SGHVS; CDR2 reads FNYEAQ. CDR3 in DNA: TGTGCCAGCAGCCCCGGGACAGGGGTTTATAATTCACCCCTCCACTTT. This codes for CASSPGTGVYNSPLHF.

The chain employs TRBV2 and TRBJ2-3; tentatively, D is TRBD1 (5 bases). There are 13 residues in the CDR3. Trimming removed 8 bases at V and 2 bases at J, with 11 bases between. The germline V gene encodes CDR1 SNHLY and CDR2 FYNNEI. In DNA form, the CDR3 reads TGTGCCAGCCTACCAGGGAACACAGATACGCAGTATTTT. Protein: CASLPGNTDTQYF.